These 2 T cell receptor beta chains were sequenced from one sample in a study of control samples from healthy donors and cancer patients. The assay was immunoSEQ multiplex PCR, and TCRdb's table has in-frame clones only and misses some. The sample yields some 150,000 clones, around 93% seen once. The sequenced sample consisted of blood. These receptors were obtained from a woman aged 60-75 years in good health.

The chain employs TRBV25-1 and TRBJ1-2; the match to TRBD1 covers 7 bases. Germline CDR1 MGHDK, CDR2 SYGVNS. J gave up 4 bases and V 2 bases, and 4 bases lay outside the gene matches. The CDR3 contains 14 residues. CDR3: CASSEQGVTYGYTF. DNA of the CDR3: TGTGCCAGCAGTGAACAGGGGGTAACCTATGGCTACACCTTC.

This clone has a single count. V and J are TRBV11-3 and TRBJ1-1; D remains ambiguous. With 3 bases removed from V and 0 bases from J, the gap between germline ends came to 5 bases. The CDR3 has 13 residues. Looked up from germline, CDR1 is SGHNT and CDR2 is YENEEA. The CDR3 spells CASSFPMNTEAFF. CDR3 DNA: TGTGCCAGCAGCTTCCCAATGAACACTGAAGCTTTCTTT. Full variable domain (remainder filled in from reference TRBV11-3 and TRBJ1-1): EAGVVQSPRYKIIEKKQPVAFWCNPISGHNTLYWYLQNLGQGPELLIRYENEEAVDDSQLPKDRFSAERLKGVDSTLKIQPAELGDSAVYLCASSFPMNTEAFFGQGTRLTVV.